A single sample gave rise to the 5 T cell receptor beta chains below, sequenced in a study of neoadjuvant anti-PD-1 for oral cavity cancer. Sequencing used immunoSEQ multiplex PCR; TCRdb keeps in-frame clones, though not all of them. The sample yields about 7,200 clones, about 70% seen once. Sequenced here: PBMCs, sampled before nivolumab (anti-PD-1) treatment. Receptor source: a person between 35 and 79 years old with oral cavity squamous cell carcinoma.

This chain connects TRBV27 to TRBJ2-5; TRBD1 agrees at 10 bases. The germline V gene encodes CDR1 MNHEY and CDR2 SMNVEV (reference sequence). The CDR3 loop spans 14 amino acids. V gave up 5 bases and J gave up 5 bases; unmatched junction bases: 5. CDR3 sequence (DNA): TGTGCCAGCAGTCCGGACAGGGGGAGGGAGACCCAGTACTTC. Residues: CASSPDRGRETQYF.

This chain joins TRBV4-3 and TRBJ2-7; weak D call: TRBD2 (6 bases). Germline CDR1 and CDR2: LGHNA and YSLEER. CDR3 size: 14 residues. Trimming shortened V by 0 bases and J by 4 bases, and 10 bases separated the two germline ends. The CDR3 reads CASSQEAGRYEQYF. The CDR3 nucleotides read TGCGCCAGCAGCCAAGAGGCCGGGAGATACGAGCAGTACTTC.

The J gene is TRBJ2-5, the V gene TRBV7-3; 8 nucleotides line up with TRBD1. The germline V gene encodes CDR1 SGHTA and CDR2 FQGTGA. Trimming cost V 5 bases and J 5 bases; bases outside gene matches: 10. This CDR3 spans 15 amino acids. CDR3 region: CASSPQGATGETQYF. Written as DNA, the CDR3 is TGTGCCAGCAGCCCGCAGGGGGCGACGGGGGAGACCCAGTACTTC.

The chain is built from TRBV2 and TRBJ2-7; D is perhaps TRBD2 (6 bases). Between the trimmed V and J ends, which lost 6 bases and 2 bases, there was a span of 14 bases. CDR1 is SNHLY, CDR2 FYNNEI, per germline. The CDR3 length is 14 residues. The CDR3 sequence: CASRLTGRTYEQYF. In DNA, the CDR3 is TGTGCCAGCAGGCTGACCGGGAGAACCTACGAGCAGTACTTC.

The chain carries TRBV5-6 and TRBJ2-7; D not resolved. The ends were cut back, 4 bases at V and 3 bases at J, with 11 bases in the middle. CDR3 length: 13 residues. Germline CDR1 and CDR2: SGHDT and YYEEEE. Here the CDR3 DNA reads TGTGCCAGCAGCCCCGGTCTACTCTACGAGCAGTACTTC. It yields the protein CASSPGLLYEQYF.